These 15 T cell receptor beta chains were all obtained from the same sample, sequenced in a study of CD8+ T cells in alopecia areata. Documented treatment: oral pan-JAK inhibitor, 5-10 mg twice daily. Following RNA extraction, reverse transcription yielded cDNA that acted as the sequencing template. Data came from immunoSEQ multiplex PCR; TCRdb stores just in-frame clones and leaves some out. The sample carries about 220,000 clones, about 58% recorded once. The sample was CD4+ T cells sorted from blood, taken at week 4, from a patient treated with tofacitinib. These receptors all come from a human donor with alopecia areata.

The rearrangement joins TRBV14 to TRBJ1-6; D uncertain. The germline V gene encodes CDR1 SGHDN and CDR2 FVKESK. V gave up 6 bases and J gave up 2 bases, with 14 bases separating them. CDR3 length: 16 residues. Here the CDR3 reads CASSITRQTYNSPLHF. The CDR3 coding sequence is TGTGCCAGCAGTATCACCAGACAAACCTATAATTCACCCCTCCACTTT.

The chain combines TRBV11-2 with TRBJ2-7, with 7 bases matching TRBD2. CDR3 size: 17 residues. The J segment lost 0 bases and the V segment lost 3 bases, leaving 11 bases of the junction unmatched. The germline CDR1 and CDR2 sequences are SGHAT and FQNNGV. CDR3 in DNA: TGTGCCAGCAGCTTTAATCTAGCGGCCGCCAGCTCCTACGAGCAGTACTTC. Its translation: CASSFNLAAASSYEQYF.

Note on this clone: One end of the junction does not line up with germline, which may come from a read error. The V and J genes are TRBV5-4 and TRBJ1-2; D is undetermined. The germline V gene encodes CDR1 SGHNT and CDR2 YYREEE (reference sequence). CDR3 length: 14 amino acids. For the CDR3, the DNA is TGCGCCAGCAGCCAAGGGAGCACGGTCTATGGCTACACCTTC. Encoded protein: CASSQGSTVYGYTF. The complete variable domain, with remaining parts taken from reference TRBV5-4 and TRBJ1-2, reads ETGVTQSPTHLIKTRGQQVTLRCSSQSGHNTVSWYQQALGQGPQFIFQYYREEENGRGNFPPRFSGLQFPNYSSELNVNALELDDSALYLCASSQGSTVYGYTFGSGTRLTVV.

This clone was picked up a small number of times. The chain couples TRBV6-1 to TRBJ2-7; 7 nucleotides agree with TRBD2. J gave up 6 bases and V 8 bases, and 4 bases lay outside the gene matches. Germline loops: CDR1 MNHNS, CDR2 SASEGT. The CDR3 is 11 residues long. CDR3 in DNA: TGTGCCAGCGGTCCTAGCGGCGAGCAGTACTTC. Amino acids: CASGPSGEQYF.

This sequence joins TRBV29-1 and TRBJ1-2; TRBD1 might be the D (6 bases). Trimming removed 4 bases at V and 6 bases at J, with 12 bases between. CDR1 and CDR2 from the germline V gene are SQVTM and ANQGSEA. This CDR3 has 12 amino acids. The DNA of the CDR3 is TGCAGCGTTGCAAGGGGGGTGGATGGCTACACCTTC. Translated, it gives CSVARGVDGYTF.

The gene calls are TRBV29-1 and TRBJ2-1; 8 bases are a match to TRBD1. The germline gives CDR1 SQVTM, CDR2 ANQGSEA. V gave up 7 bases and J gave up 4 bases; unmatched junction bases: 0. This CDR3 region has 11 residues. The chain's CDR3 is CSGTGYNEQFF. The DNA of the CDR3 is TGCAGCGGGACAGGGTACAATGAGCAGTTCTTC.

The chain has TRBV6-5 and TRBJ1-6; D perhaps matches TRBD1 (6 bases). The V end was cut by 8 bases, the J end by 12 bases, with 14 bases between. Germline V gene sequence: CDR1 MNHEY, CDR2 SVGAGI. This CDR3 is 12 amino acids long. The CDR3 nucleotides are TGTGCCAGCCGGGGGCCTAAGAAACCCCTCCACTTT. Amino acid sequence: CASRGPKKPLHF.

In its sample, this clone was seen a few times. This rearrangement joins TRBV18 to TRBJ2-6; D call uncertain. This CDR3 is built from 16 residues. V lost 0 bases and J 1 base, leaving 7 bases between the germline ends. Germline CDR1 reads KGHSH; CDR2 reads LQKENI. The CDR3 DNA is TGTGCCAGCTCACCACCGGTAGGATCTGGGGCCAACGTCCTGACTTTC. Its translation: CASSPPVGSGANVLTF.

Only a few counts were recorded for this clone. V gene TRBV21-1 combines with J gene TRBJ2-7; TRBD1 was called by the table and not checked on the DNA. TRBV21-1 counts as a pseudogene. This CDR3 has 16 residues. The CDR3 region has the DNA TGTGCCAGCAGCATATCTTGCCGGGACAGCGAAAAGAGGCAGTACTTC. Translation gives CASSISCRDSEKRQYF.

This clone has only a few counts. This chain links TRBV27 with TRBJ1-6; D gene ambiguous. Germline lookup yields CDR1 MNHEY and CDR2 SMNVEV (reference sequence). The CDR3 has 12 residues. Trimming took off 6 bases at V and 4 bases at J, with 4 bases between the two ends. The CDR3 DNA is TGTGCCAGCAGGGTTTATAATTCACCCCTCCACTTT. This gives the protein CASRVYNSPLHF.

This clone has just a few counts. V and J are TRBV4-3 and TRBJ1-5; tentatively, D is TRBD1 (6 bases). From germline, CDR1 is LGHNA and CDR2 YSLEER. The CDR3 is 14 residues long. Trimming stripped 5 bases from V and 11 bases from J, with 19 bases between. In DNA form, the CDR3 reads TGCGCCAGCAGCGCCAACAGGGTCAAAGTGACCCAGCATTTT. It yields the protein CASSANRVKVTQHF.

The chain recombines TRBV20-1 with TRBJ2-5; D unclear. The CDR3 is 11 residues long. Germline V lookup: CDR1 DFQATT, CDR2 SNEGSKA (reference sequence). V gave up 0 bases and J gave up 7 bases, with 6 bases separating them. CDR3 sequence (DNA): TGCAGTGCTAGAGATTCCAGGACCCAGTACTTC. This encodes CSARDSRTQYF.

This clone was seen only once. This chain links TRBV30 with TRBJ1-3; D uncertain. Germline V gene data show CDR1 as GTSNPN and CDR2 as SVGIG (reference sequence). The CDR3 runs 11 residues. The ends were cut back, 7 bases at V and 5 bases at J, with 9 bases in the middle. CDR3 sequence reads: CALRTRNTIYF. CDR3 nucleotide sequence: TGTGCCTTGAGGACTCGAAACACCATATATTTT.

The gene calls are TRBV6-4 and TRBJ2-3, with D possibly matching TRBD1 (6 bases). Trimming removed 6 bases at V and 5 bases at J, with 12 bases between. The CDR3 is made up of 13 amino acids. Germline V gene lookup returns CDR1 MRHNA and CDR2 SNTAGT. The CDR3 DNA is TGTGCCAGCAGCCCTACAGGGTTAGATACGCAGTATTTT. Translated: CASSPTGLDTQYF.

The chain is built from TRBV25-1 and TRBJ1-1; the D gene is possibly TRBD1 (5 bases). Deletions cut 6 bases from V and 3 bases from J, with 11 bases between. This CDR3 has 13 amino acids. The germline V gene has CDR1 MGHDK and CDR2 SYGVNS. Written as DNA, the CDR3 is TGTGCCAGCAGGCCGCGCAGGGACACTGAAGCTTTCTTT. Translated, it gives CASRPRRDTEAFF.